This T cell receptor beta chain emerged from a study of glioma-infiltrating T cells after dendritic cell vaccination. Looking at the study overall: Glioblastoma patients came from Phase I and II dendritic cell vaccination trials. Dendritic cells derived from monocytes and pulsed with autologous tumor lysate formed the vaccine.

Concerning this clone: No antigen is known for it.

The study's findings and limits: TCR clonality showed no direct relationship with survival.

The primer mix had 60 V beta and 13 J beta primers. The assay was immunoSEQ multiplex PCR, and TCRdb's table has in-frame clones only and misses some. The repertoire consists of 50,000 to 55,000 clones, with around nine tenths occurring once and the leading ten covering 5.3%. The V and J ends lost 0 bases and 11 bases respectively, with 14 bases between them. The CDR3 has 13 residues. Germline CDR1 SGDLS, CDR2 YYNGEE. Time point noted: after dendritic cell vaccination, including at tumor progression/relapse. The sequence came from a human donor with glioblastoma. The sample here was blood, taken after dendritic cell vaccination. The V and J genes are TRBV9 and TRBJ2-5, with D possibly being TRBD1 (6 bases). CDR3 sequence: CASSVGVAGEQYF. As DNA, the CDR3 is TGTGCCAGCAGCGTAGGAGTAGCAGGGGAGCAGTACTTC.